Below are 7 T cell receptor beta chains sequenced from a single sample in a study of T-cell reconstitution after alpha-beta-depleted transplantation in children. For TCRbeta, the library was prepared with unique molecular identifiers. A single record per CDR3 protein comes from TCRdb applying MiXCR to the PCR reads. The sample contains around 450,000 distinct CDR3 sequences, about 16% of which appear only once. The material sequenced was PBMCs, mostly from graft donor cells, taken 360 days after TCRalphabeta/CD19-depleted stem cell transplant. The receptor set was obtained from a boy under two years old who had a stem cell transplant for Wiskott-Aldrich syndrome, so the T cells may come from the graft donor.

The chain uses TRBV9 and TRBJ2-1; 9 bases fit TRBD1. Germline assignment: CDR1 SGDLS and CDR2 YYNGEE. This CDR3 has 12 amino acids. Unmatched junction bases numbered 8, after V lost 5 bases and J lost 14 bases. DNA of the CDR3: TGTGCCAGCAGGTGGGGACAGGGAGTAAAGTTCTTC. It encodes CASRWGQGVKFF.

This clonotype was seen more than once but under ten times. The chain has TRBV10-2 and TRBJ1-2; 10 nucleotides match TRBD1. The germline gives CDR1 WSHSY, CDR2 SAAADI. V gave up 6 bases and J gave up 6 bases; unmatched junction bases: 10. The CDR3 is made up of 15 amino acids. CDR3 amino acids: CASRRRDRGKDGYTF. CDR3 sequence (DNA): TGCGCCAGCAGGCGGCGGGACAGGGGAAAGGATGGCTACACCTTC.

The J gene is TRBJ2-2, the V gene TRBV5-1, with D perhaps matching TRBD2 (5 bases). In germline, CDR1 is SGHRS, CDR2 YFSETQ. CDR3 length: 15 residues. V was shortened by 2 bases and J by 4 bases, with 12 bases between the two germline ends. The CDR3 bases are TGCGCCAGCAGCTTCTTCCCCCGGGGCACCGGGGAGCTGTTTTTT. This sequence encodes CASSFFPRGTGELFF.

The rearrangement uses TRBV24-1 and TRBJ2-1; TRBD1 or TRBD2 may be the D gene (5 bases each). Trimming took off 3 bases at V and 0 bases at J, with 11 bases between the two ends. Looked up from germline, CDR1 is KGHDR and CDR2 is SFDVKD. This CDR3 has 16 amino acids. CDR3 protein: CATSDPGRPSYNEQFF. The CDR3 nucleotides are TGTGCCACCAGTGATCCGGGACGACCCTCCTACAATGAGCAGTTCTTC.

This clonotype was detected a few times. The chain has TRBV12-3 or TRBV12-4 and TRBJ1-6; D gene unclear. CDR3 length: 12 amino acids. The ends were cut back, 3 bases at V and 5 bases at J, with 2 bases in the middle. The CDR3 loop is CASSFHNSPLHF. The CDR3 nucleotides are TGTGCCAGCAGTTTCCATAATTCACCCCTCCACTTT.

In its sample, this clonotype was seen a few times. The J gene is TRBJ2-2, the V gene TRBV9; D ambiguous. Per germline, CDR1 SGDLS and CDR2 YYNGEE. This CDR3 spans 13 amino acids. V lost 1 base, J lost 6 bases, and 7 bases lay in between. CDR3 nucleotides: TGTGCCAGCAGCGTATTTGGGGCCGGGGAGCTGTTTTTT. Its translation is CASSVFGAGELFF.

The chain links TRBV5-1 to TRBJ2-1, with a tentative D call TRBD1 (6 bases). Trimming removed 6 bases at V and 2 bases at J, with 12 bases between. Per germline, CDR1 SGHRS and CDR2 YFSETQ. The CDR3 length is 14 residues. CDR3 nucleotide sequence: TGCGCCAGCAACCCGGGACAACCCTACAATGAGCAGTTCTTC. It is translated as CASNPGQPYNEQFF.